The clone carrying this T cell receptor (beta chain) was found many times. This CDR3 contains 17 residues. Germline trimming cut 3 bases from V and 2 bases from J; bases unmatched to any gene: 12. Germline V gene lookup returns CDR1 SGDLS and CDR2 YYNGEE. The data derive from a study of CD8 T cells in ankylosing spondylitis. Quantitative 5'-RACE was performed with molecular barcodes, and it yielded the TCR beta libraries. TCRdb analysed the 5' RACE reads with MiXCR anew, one entry per CDR3 protein. The sample consists of about 30,000 distinct CDR3 sequences, roughly 5% of them appearing once. V gene TRBV9 combines with J gene TRBJ2-5, with 8 bases fitting TRBD1. The sequence derives from a female donor with ankylosing spondylitis or in good health (not recorded which). The sequencing sample was made of blood, either unsorted or a sorted T cell fraction (not recorded which). The CDR3 here is CASSGSWETGVQETQYF. CDR3 coding DNA: TGTGCCAGCAGCGGGTCCTGGGAGACAGGGGTTCAAGAGACCCAGTACTTC. The entire variable domain, with the rest obtained from reference TRBV9 and TRBJ2-5, is as follows: DSGVTQTPKHLITATGQRVTLRCSPRSGDLSVYWYQQSLDQGLQFLIQYYNGEERAKGNILERFSAQQFPDLHSELNLSSLELGDSALYFCASSGSWETGVQETQYFGPGTRLLVL.